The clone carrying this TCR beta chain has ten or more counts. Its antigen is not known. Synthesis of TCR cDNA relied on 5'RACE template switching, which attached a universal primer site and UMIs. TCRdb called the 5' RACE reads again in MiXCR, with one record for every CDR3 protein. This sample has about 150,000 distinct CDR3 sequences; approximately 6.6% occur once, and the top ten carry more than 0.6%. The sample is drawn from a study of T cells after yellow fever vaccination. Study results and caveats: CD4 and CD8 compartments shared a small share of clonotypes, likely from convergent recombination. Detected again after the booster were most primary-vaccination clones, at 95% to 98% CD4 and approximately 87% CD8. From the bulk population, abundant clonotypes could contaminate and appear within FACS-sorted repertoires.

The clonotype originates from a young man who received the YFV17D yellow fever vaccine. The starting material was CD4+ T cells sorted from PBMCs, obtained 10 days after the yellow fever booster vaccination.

As DNA, the CDR3 is TGCAGCGTAGACAGGAGTCCCCCCTCCGGGGAGCTGTTTTTT. Its translation is CSVDRSPPSGELFF. This rearrangement joins TRBV29-1 to TRBJ2-2; perhaps TRBD1 as D (6 bases). CDR3 size: 14 residues. V lost 6 bases and J lost 6, with 17 bases in between. CDR1 is SQVTM, CDR2 ANQGSEA, per germline.